The 13 T cell receptor beta chains reported below all come from one sample, sequenced in a study of blood T cell repertoires in COVID-19. Assay used: immunoSEQ multiplex PCR; TCRdb lists only in-frame clones, some missing. The sample holds approximately 160,000 clones; just over 85% are singletons and the top ten take 5.5% to 7%. The source material was peripheral blood. These receptors all come from a man aged 45 to 65 with active or convalescent COVID-19.

The rearrangement uses TRBV24-1 and TRBJ2-3; tentatively, D is TRBD2 (6 bases). The CDR3 is made up of 15 amino acids. Germline CDR1 KGHDR, CDR2 SFDVKD. V lost 9 bases and J 2 bases, leaving 17 bases between the germline ends. For the CDR3, the DNA is TGTGCCACCTCCTTTACCGGGGGATTCACAGATACGCAGTATTTT. Translating it yields CATSFTGGFTDTQYF.

The J gene is TRBJ1-3, the V gene TRBV5-6; the D is unclear. The CDR3 has 13 amino acids. Germline V CDR1 and CDR2: SGHDT, YYEEEE. V lost 2 bases and J lost 2, with 5 bases in between. The CDR3 DNA reads TGTGCCAGCAGCTTTGGCCCTGGAAACACCATATATTTT. Translating it yields CASSFGPGNTIYF.

V is TRBV9 and J is TRBJ1-6, with D possibly TRBD1 on 6 matching bases. This CDR3 spans 15 amino acids. Germline CDR1 and CDR2: SGDLS and YYNGEE. V shed 0 bases and J shed 7 bases, with 11 bases lying between them. In DNA form, the CDR3 reads TGTGCCAGCAGCGTAGTAGGGGGAGAAAATTCACCCCTCCACTTT. This encodes CASSVVGGENSPLHF.

CDR3 protein: CASSFSAGTVADTQYF. CDR3 bases: TGTGCCAGCAGCTTTTCTGCCGGGACAGTAGCAGATACGCAGTATTTT. The chain is built from TRBV7-3 and TRBJ2-3; TRBD1 aligns across 7 bases. CDR1 and CDR2 from the germline V gene are SGHTA and FQGTGA. V shed 3 bases, J shed 4 bases, and the junction held 10 bases outside the gene matches. The CDR3 has 16 amino acids.

The rearrangement joins TRBV27 to TRBJ2-5; TRBD1 agrees at 7 bases. The CDR3 has 16 residues. The germline V gene has CDR1 MNHEY and CDR2 SMNVEV (reference sequence). Unmatched junction bases numbered 11, after V lost 5 bases and J lost 2 bases. The CDR3 region is CASSPIGTERQETQYF. CDR3 DNA sequence: TGTGCCAGCAGTCCAATAGGGACAGAAAGACAAGAGACCCAGTACTTC.

V and J are TRBV7-9 and TRBJ2-6; TRBD1 might be the D (6 bases). V shed 5 bases and J shed 3 bases, with 11 bases lying between them. The CDR3 length is 15 residues. The germline V gene has CDR1 SEHNR and CDR2 FQNEAQ (reference sequence). The CDR3 DNA is TGTGCCAGCAGCACTACAGGGCTTGGGGCCAACGTCCTGACTTTC. As protein: CASSTTGLGANVLTF.

This clone appeared a few times. The chain recombines TRBV18 with TRBJ1-5, with D perhaps TRBD1 (5 bases). V dropped 8 bases and J dropped 8 bases, with 16 bases sitting between them. Germline V lookup: CDR1 KGHSH, CDR2 LQKENI. The CDR3 covers 13 residues. DNA for the CDR3: TGTGCCAGCCAATTATCGCAGGGTAAGCCCCAGCATTTT. Translated: CASQLSQGKPQHF.

The rearrangement uses TRBV6-6 and TRBJ2-7; weak D call: TRBD1 (6 bases). The CDR3 is 14 residues long. Germline V gene sequence: CDR1 MNHNY, CDR2 SVGAGI (reference sequence). V was shortened by 5 bases and J by 2 bases, with 13 bases between the two germline ends. In DNA, the CDR3 is TGTGCCAGCAGTGGGAACAGGGTCGCCTACGAGCAGTACTTC. Amino acids: CASSGNRVAYEQYF.

The J gene is TRBJ1-1, the V gene TRBV5-8; 8 bases are shared with TRBD1. CDR1 is SGHTS, CDR2 YDEGEE, per germline. V shed 2 bases, J shed 1 base, and the junction held 7 bases outside the gene matches. The CDR3 is 16 residues long. Here the CDR3 reads CASSLPIRGPNTEAFF. DNA for the CDR3: TGTGCCAGCAGCTTACCTATCAGGGGGCCGAACACTGAAGCTTTCTTT.

The rearrangement links TRBV28 to TRBJ1-1, with TRBD1 as a possible D gene (5 bases). CDR1 and CDR2 from the germline V gene are MDHEN and SYDVKM. This CDR3 region has 15 residues. V shed 2 bases and J shed 0 bases, with 10 bases lying between them. The CDR3 region has the DNA TGTGCCAGCAGTTTAGGAGTAGGGGTGAACACTGAAGCTTTCTTT. It is translated as CASSLGVGVNTEAFF.

In this sample, this clone turned up a few times. The chain recombines TRBV24-1 with TRBJ1-5, with D tentatively TRBD1 (6 bases). V dropped 2 bases and J dropped 5 bases, with 12 bases sitting between them. The length of the CDR3 is 15 residues. Germline V gene data show CDR1 as KGHDR and CDR2 as SFDVKD. DNA of the CDR3: TGTGCCACCAGTGATTCCCAAACAGGGTATCAGCCCCAGCATTTT. Protein product: CATSDSQTGYQPQHF.

The CDR3 protein is CASSLAGTGGSGYTF. The CDR3 nucleotides read TGTGCCAGCAGCTTAGCGGGGACAGGGGGCTCGGGCTACACCTTC. The rearrangement joins TRBV7-2 to TRBJ1-2; 12 positions match TRBD1. The V segment lost 0 bases and the J segment 8 bases; nucleotides outside the gene matches: 4. From germline, CDR1 is SGHTA and CDR2 FQGNSA. There are 15 residues in the CDR3.

J is TRBJ2-2 and V is TRBV19, with 9 bases lining up with TRBD1. Germline-derived CDR1 and CDR2 are LNHDA and SQIVND (reference sequence). J gave up 6 bases and V 4 bases, and 6 bases lay outside the gene matches. The CDR3 contains 15 residues. The CDR3 loop is CASSRGTGRAGELFF. The CDR3 DNA is TGTGCCAGTAGTAGGGGGACAGGGCGAGCCGGGGAGCTGTTTTTT. Complete variable domain (other parts from reference TRBV19 and TRBJ2-2): DGGITQSPKYLFRKEGQNVTLSCEQNLNHDAMYWYRQDPGQGLRLIYYSQIVNDFQKGDIAEGYSVSREKKESFPLTVTSAQKNPTAFYLCASSRGTGRAGELFFGEGSRLTVL.